This paragraph covers one TCR beta chain sequence. The data stem from a study of blood T cell repertoires in COVID-19. Cohort 3 recovered donors had two negative PCRs, clearance, or symptom resolution. The length of the CDR3 is 12 residues. Trimming shortened V by 4 bases and J by 6 bases, and 7 bases separated the two germline ends. CDR1 is SGHRS and CDR2 is YFSETQ in the germline V gene. The repertoire was sequenced with immunoSEQ multiplex PCR; TCRdb's copy has only in-frame clones and lacks some. The top ten hold around a sixth of the sample, which has about 330,000 clones, roughly nine tenths seen once.

The receptor comes from a young woman who had recovered from COVID-19. Sequencing used PBMCs or T cells enriched from blood (not recorded which). This chain links TRBV5-1 with TRBJ2-2; D ambiguous. The chain's CDR3 is CASSPGSGELFF. The DNA for the CDR3 is TGCGCCAGCAGCCCTGGCTCCGGGGAGCTGTTTTTT.